The 32 T cell receptor beta chains presented below share a single source sample, sequenced in a study of blood T cell repertoires in COVID-19. Profiled with immunoSEQ multiplex PCR; TCRdb holds only in-frame clones, not every one. The sample has 91,000 or so clones, approximately 90% seen once. Input material: peripheral blood. These receptors were taken from a human donor in a cohort sampled during active COVID-19.

The genes are TRBV6-5 and TRBJ2-1, with a tentative D call TRBD1 (5 bases). The length of the CDR3 is 14 residues. Between the trimmed V and J ends, which lost 7 bases and 8 bases, there was a span of 18 bases. Germline CDR1 MNHEY, CDR2 SVGAGI. The CDR3 DNA reads TGTGCCAGCAATCTTTCAGGGCAGAAGGATGAGCAGTTCTTC. Encoded protein: CASNLSGQKDEQFF.

This clone was seen a handful of times. The chain is built from TRBV5-8 and TRBJ1-3; D is ambiguous. The V end was cut by 1 base, the J end by 0 bases, with 11 bases between. This CDR3 contains 16 residues. The germline V gene encodes CDR1 SGHTS and CDR2 YDEGEE. In DNA, the CDR3 is TGTGCCAGCAGCTTGCAGAGGCTTGGCTCTGGAAACACCATATATTTT. Translation gives CASSLQRLGSGNTIYF. The variable domain in full, with the rest retrieved from reference TRBV5-8 and TRBJ1-3, is EAGVTQSPTHLIKTRGQQATLRCSPISGHTSVYWYQQALGLGLQFLLWYDEGEERNRGNFPPRFSGRQFPNYSSELNVNALELEDSALYLCASSLQRLGSGNTIYFGEGSWLTVV.

This chain uses TRBV28 with TRBJ1-6, with a possible D match to TRBD1 (5 bases). In germline, CDR1 is MDHEN, CDR2 SYDVKM. The CDR3 is 13 amino acids. V gave up 3 bases and J gave up 7 bases, with 7 bases separating them. Written as DNA, the CDR3 is TGTGCCAGCAGTTTTAGGGGAAATTCACCCCTCCACTTT. Translation: CASSFRGNSPLHF.

Comment on this clone: A junction end diverges from the germline sequence, so it may reflect a read error. This rearrangement joins TRBV27 to TRBJ2-1; D possibly corresponds to TRBD2 (5 bases). CDR1 and CDR2 from the germline V gene are MNHEY and SMNVEV (reference sequence). The CDR3 is 12 residues long. This CDR3 is CASSPQRRELFF. In DNA form, the CDR3 reads TGTGCCAGCAGTCCTCAGCGAAGGGAGCTGTTCTTC.

The gene calls are TRBV18 and TRBJ2-1; 8 bases match TRBD1. The germline V gene encodes CDR1 KGHSH and CDR2 LQKENI. The V gene end was trimmed by 2 bases and the J gene end by 2 bases; junction bases not matched to a gene: 5. The CDR3 contains 16 residues. CDR3 residues: CASSPAQTGAYNEQFF. DNA for the CDR3: TGTGCCAGCTCACCAGCGCAGACAGGGGCCTACAATGAGCAGTTCTTC.

J is TRBJ1-1 and V is TRBV19; possible D gene TRBD1, 6 bases. Germline loops: CDR1 LNHDA, CDR2 SQIVND (reference sequence). This CDR3 spans 16 amino acids. The V and J ends lost 3 bases and 4 bases respectively, with 18 bases between them. CDR3 amino acids: CASSIPRGRGSTEAFF. Written as DNA, the CDR3 is TGTGCCAGTAGTATCCCCCGGGGCAGGGGTTCCACTGAAGCTTTCTTT.

J is TRBJ2-1 and V is TRBV27; 13 bases are a match to TRBD2. The CDR3 consists of 14 residues. Trimming took 4 bases from V and 6 from J; bases not matched to a gene: 0. Germline lookup yields CDR1 MNHEY and CDR2 SMNVEV (reference sequence). The CDR3 protein is CASSWTSGGNEQFF. For the CDR3, the DNA is TGTGCCAGCAGTTGGACTAGCGGGGGCAATGAGCAGTTCTTC.

The gene calls are TRBV18 and TRBJ1-1; 11 bases agree with TRBD1. CDR1 is KGHSH and CDR2 is LQKENI in the germline V gene. V was clipped by 6 bases and J by 0 bases; unmatched bases: 6. The CDR3 spans 16 residues. DNA for the CDR3: TGTGCCAGCTCCCCCGGGACAGGGGGGATGAACACTGAAGCTTTCTTT. This codes for CASSPGTGGMNTEAFF.

As concerns this clone: At one end, the junction sequence differs from germline, possibly due to a read error. The chain carries TRBV5-1 and TRBJ2-6, with TRBD1 matching over 11 bases. The germline CDR1 and CDR2 sequences are SGHRS and YFSETQ. The CDR3 consists of 15 residues. CDR3 residues: CASSLGQGVTNVLTF. CDR3 sequence (DNA): TGCGCCAGCAGTTTGGGACAGGGGGTTACTAACGTCCTGACTTTC.

The chain links TRBV11-2 to TRBJ1-5; D gene uncertain. Germline CDR1 is SGHAT and CDR2 is FQNNGV. Trimming took 0 bases from V and 5 from J, leaving 5 bases between them. This CDR3 is built from 13 residues. CDR3: CASSLERDQPQHF. Written as DNA, the CDR3 is TGTGCCAGCAGCTTAGAACGGGATCAGCCCCAGCATTTT.

This clone was picked up one time. The genes are TRBV30 and TRBJ1-4; no firm D call. This CDR3 region has 11 residues. Trimming took 3 bases from V and 8 from J, leaving 7 bases between them. Germline CDR1 is GTSNPN and CDR2 is SVGIG (reference sequence). This CDR3 reads CAWRYSEKLFF. In DNA form, the CDR3 reads TGTGCCTGGAGATACAGCGAAAAACTGTTTTTT. Combining the CDR3 with reference TRBV30 and TRBJ1-4 gives the whole variable domain SQTIHQWPATLVQPVGSPLSLECTVEGTSNPNLYWYRQAAGRGLQLLFYSVGIGQISSEVPQNLSASRPQDRQFILSSKKLLLSDSGFYLCAWRYSEKLFFGSGTQLSVL.

This clone came up a few times. The chain carries TRBV7-9 and TRBJ2-1; D uncertain. V gave up 1 base and J gave up 4 bases, with 5 bases separating them. This CDR3 spans 13 amino acids. Germline lookup yields CDR1 SEHNR and CDR2 FQNEAQ (reference sequence). This CDR3 reads CASSLDGYNEQFF. The CDR3 DNA reads TGTGCCAGCAGCTTAGACGGTTACAATGAGCAGTTCTTC.

The V and J genes are TRBV4-3 and TRBJ2-7; 7 nucleotides match TRBD2. J was trimmed by 2 bases and V by 0 bases; bases with no gene match: 7. Per the germline V gene, CDR1 is LGHNA and CDR2 is YSLEER. The CDR3 loop spans 16 amino acids. The CDR3 nucleotides are TGCGCCAGCAGCCAAGATTCCCGGGACTACCCCTACGAGCAGTACTTC. Protein: CASSQDSRDYPYEQYF.

This chain joins TRBV14 and TRBJ2-1, with 11 bases aligning to TRBD2. V lost 1 base and J lost 10; bases outside the gene matches: 6. Germline V gene lookup returns CDR1 SGHDN and CDR2 FVKESK. The CDR3 contains 15 residues. CDR3: CASSQALAGGLEQFF. The CDR3, as DNA: TGTGCCAGCAGCCAAGCCCTAGCGGGAGGTTTAGAGCAGTTCTTC.

This clone has just one count. V usage is TRBV7-9 and J usage is TRBJ1-5; D perhaps matches TRBD1 (5 bases). The V gene lost 5 bases and the J gene lost 4 bases, with 24 bases spanning the gap. Germline V gene sequence: CDR1 SEHNR, CDR2 FQNEAQ (reference sequence). The CDR3 length is 18 residues. CDR3 protein: CASSHPRGTGGGNQPQHF. CDR3 nucleotides: TGTGCCAGCAGCCACCCCCGAGGCACCGGGGGGGGTAATCAGCCCCAGCATTTT.

The J gene is TRBJ2-1, the V gene TRBV3-1 (or the pseudogene TRBV3-2); 10 positions agree with TRBD2. There are 12 residues in the CDR3. The J segment lost 9 bases and the V segment lost 4 bases, leaving 0 bases of the junction unmatched. Germline CDR1 is LGHDT and CDR2 is YNNKEL (reference sequence). The CDR3 is CASSPSGSEQFF. The CDR3, as DNA: TGTGCCAGCAGCCCTAGCGGGAGTGAGCAGTTCTTC.

The chain joins TRBV7-8 to TRBJ2-7; TRBD1 is a possible D gene (5 bases). The V end lost 6 bases, the J end lost 5 bases, and 11 bases lay between the germline ends. CDR1 SGHVS and CDR2 FQNEAQ come from the germline V gene. The CDR3 is 12 amino acids. DNA of the CDR3: TGTGCCAGCAGAAAGGGGCCAGACGAGCAGTACTTC. As protein: CASRKGPDEQYF.

V is TRBV5-8 and J is TRBJ2-7; D remains unclear. Trimming pared 1 base from V and 0 bases from J, leaving 8 bases between. The V gene's germline CDR1 is SGHTS and CDR2 YDEGEE. This CDR3 has 14 residues. CDR3 region: CASSLFLGSYEQYF. The CDR3 DNA follows: TGTGCCAGCAGCTTGTTTCTAGGCTCCTACGAGCAGTACTTC.

The chain uses TRBV27 and TRBJ2-1; D ambiguous. Germline CDR1 and CDR2: MNHEY and SMNVEV (reference sequence). The V end lost 6 bases, the J end lost 2 bases, and 11 bases lay between the germline ends. The CDR3 spans 14 residues. The chain's CDR3 is CASSLALAYNEQFF. The CDR3 DNA sequence: TGTGCCAGCAGCCTGGCGCTAGCCTACAATGAGCAGTTCTTC.

V usage is TRBV27 and J usage is TRBJ2-5; D is undetermined. Germline assignment: CDR1 MNHEY and CDR2 SMNVEV (reference sequence). Trimming shortened V by 7 bases and J by 6 bases, and 12 bases separated the two germline ends. The CDR3 spans 12 residues. The CDR3 nucleotides are TGTGCCAGCACTTCCCCTACGAAGACCCAGTACTTC. This codes for CASTSPTKTQYF.

This clone has a handful of counts. This chain links TRBV4-1 with TRBJ1-6; no clear D gene. The CDR3 spans 16 residues. CDR1 and CDR2 (germline): MGHRA, YSYEKL. V was trimmed by 0 bases and J by 7 bases, leaving 13 bases between them. For the CDR3, the DNA is TGCGCCAGCAGCCAAGAACGAGAGGTAACCAATTCACCCCTCCACTTT. Protein sequence: CASSQEREVTNSPLHF.

The J gene is TRBJ1-1, the V gene TRBV12-3 or TRBV12-4, with a tentative D call TRBD1 (5 bases). CDR3 length: 11 amino acids. Trimming left V 1 base short and J 9 bases short, with 6 bases between. The CDR3 nucleotides read TGTGCCAGCAGTTTAGACAGGAAAGCTTTCTTT. The encoded protein is CASSLDRKAFF.

The rearrangement uses TRBV19 and TRBJ1-2, with TRBD1 matching over 8 bases. The V segment lost 10 bases and the J segment 3 bases; nucleotides outside the gene matches: 13. The V gene's germline CDR1 is LNHDA and CDR2 SQIVND (reference sequence). The CDR3 contains 15 residues. In DNA form, the CDR3 reads TGTGCCACTAACAGGGGGGGCCCGCCCGACTATGGCTACACCTTC. Protein product: CATNRGGPPDYGYTF.

This chain uses TRBV9 with TRBJ2-3; unclear D gene. Trimming took 0 bases from V and 5 from J, leaving 7 bases between them. Germline V gives CDR1 SGDLS, CDR2 YYNGEE. This CDR3 is built from 13 residues. In nucleotides, the CDR3 is TGTGCCAGCAGCGTAGGTTCCGGAGATACGCAGTATTTT. Translation gives CASSVGSGDTQYF. Together with reference TRBV9 and TRBJ2-3, the CDR3 gives the full variable domain: DSGVTQTPKHLITATGQRVTLRCSPRSGDLSVYWYQQSLDQGLQFLIQYYNGEERAKGNILERFSAQQFPDLHSELNLSSLELGDSALYFCASSVGSGDTQYFGPGTRLTVL.

This chain uses TRBV29-1 with TRBJ1-2; D not certain. Trimming removed 2 bases at V and 8 bases at J, with 12 bases between. The length of the CDR3 is 12 residues. Per germline, CDR1 SQVTM and CDR2 ANQGSEA. CDR3 DNA sequence: TGCAGCGTTGAAAGTGGCCTGAAGGGCTACACCTTC. Translating it yields CSVESGLKGYTF.

With regard to this clone: Other DNA variants within this sample encode the same CDR3. The rearrangement uses TRBV27 and TRBJ2-7; D unclear. V was cut by 4 bases and J by 3 bases, with 4 bases left in between. CDR1 and CDR2 from the germline V gene are MNHEY and SMNVEV (reference sequence). The CDR3 loop spans 11 amino acids. Written as DNA, the CDR3 is TGTGCCAGCAGTTCTAGCTACGAGCAGTACTTC. Its protein product is CASSSSYEQYF.

The chain combines TRBV19 with TRBJ1-2; TRBD1 matches 7 bases. This CDR3 has 14 amino acids. Germline-derived CDR1 and CDR2 are LNHDA and SQIVND (reference sequence). Trimming cost V 7 bases and J 3 bases; bases outside gene matches: 8. CDR3 coding DNA: TGTGCCAGTAAACGACAGGGAGGTGACTATGGCTACACCTTC. The encoded protein is CASKRQGGDYGYTF.

This chain uses TRBV28 with TRBJ1-2; D gene unclear. The CDR3 covers 12 residues. V was pared by 6 bases and J by 7 bases, with 12 bases between. CDR1 and CDR2 from the germline V gene are MDHEN and SYDVKM. CDR3 loop: CASSPDIGGYTF. The DNA of the CDR3 is TGTGCCAGCAGCCCCGACATAGGTGGCTACACCTTC.

This chain connects TRBV18 to TRBJ1-1; 7 bases fit TRBD1. The junction had 8 bases not matched to a gene; V was cut back by 1 base and J by 3 bases. The germline CDR1 and CDR2 sequences are KGHSH and LQKENI. The CDR3 is 16 amino acids. CDR3 DNA: TGTGCCAGCTCACCACAAAAGATCAGGGGGTACACTGAAGCTTTCTTT. Translated, it gives CASSPQKIRGYTEAFF.

The chain recombines TRBV6-5 with TRBJ2-5; 7 bases are shared with TRBD1. CDR1 is MNHEY and CDR2 is SVGAGI in the germline V gene. The CDR3 totals 12 residues. The trim removed 6 bases at V and 5 bases at J, leaving 3 bases unmatched. Written as DNA, the CDR3 is TGTGCCAGCAGGGGACAGTTCGAGACCCAGTACTTC. It is translated as CASRGQFETQYF.

The rearrangement uses TRBV12-3 or TRBV12-4 and TRBJ1-4, with D uncertain. The CDR3 contains 13 residues. Trimming pared 6 bases from V and 6 bases from J, leaving 11 bases between. The CDR3 region is CASRGVLYEKLFF. CDR3 DNA sequence: TGTGCCAGCAGGGGAGTGTTATATGAAAAACTGTTTTTT.

This sequence joins TRBV5-1 and TRBJ2-1, with D maybe TRBD1 (5 bases). The CDR3 is made up of 15 amino acids. V lost 4 bases, J lost 5 bases, and 16 bases lay in between. Germline V lookup: CDR1 SGHRS, CDR2 YFSETQ. CDR3 sequence: CASSHEAGYHNEQFF. In nucleotides, the CDR3 is TGCGCCAGCAGCCACGAGGCAGGGTACCACAATGAGCAGTTCTTC. The variable domain in full, completed from reference TRBV5-1 and TRBJ2-1, reads KAGVTQTPRYLIKTRGQQVTLSCSPISGHRSVSWYQQTPGQGLQFLFEYFSETQRNKGNFPGRFSGRQFSNSRSEMNVSTLELGDSALYLCASSHEAGYHNEQFFGPGTRLTVL.